These 23 T cell receptor beta chains originate from one sample sequenced in a study of cytomegalovirus exposure and HLA in healthy donors. A multiplex PCR was run with 60 Vbeta primers and 13 Jbeta primers. Produced via immunoSEQ multiplex PCR; TCRdb's table is partial and in-frame only. This table has under 200,000 clones, 65% to 80% appearing once. Sample: PBMCs. Source of these receptors: a woman between 40 and 55 years old in good health and CMV-seronegative.

The V call is TRBV15, the J call TRBJ1-2; no firm D call. The V end lost 2 bases, the J end lost 2 bases, and 18 bases lay between the germline ends. This CDR3 contains 17 residues. CDR1 is LNHNV, CDR2 YYDKDF, per germline (reference sequence). The CDR3 DNA reads TGTGCCACCAGCAGAACCGGGGTCGCGGGCATAAACTATGGCTACACCTTC. Translating gives CATSRTGVAGINYGYTF.

The chain uses TRBV30 and TRBJ2-3, with TRBD1 matching 9 bases. The trim removed 1 base at V and 2 bases at J, leaving 4 bases unmatched. The length of the CDR3 is 15 residues. Germline V lookup: CDR1 GTSNPN, CDR2 SVGIG (reference sequence). In DNA, the CDR3 is TGTGCCTGGAGTGCACAGGGGGCCCTCACAGATACGCAGTATTTT. It is translated as CAWSAQGALTDTQYF.

The chain's CDR3 is CASSPGRESSTDTQYF. In DNA form, the CDR3 reads TGTGCCAGCTCACCCGGTCGGGAGAGTAGCACAGATACGCAGTATTTT. The genes are TRBV18 and TRBJ2-3, with a possible D match to TRBD2 (6 bases). The CDR3 has 16 residues. V lost 3 bases and J 0 bases, leaving 13 bases between the germline ends. Germline V gives CDR1 KGHSH, CDR2 LQKENI.

The J gene is TRBJ1-1, the V gene TRBV7-2, with TRBD1 matching over 8 bases. The CDR3 has 11 amino acids. Unmatched junction bases numbered 2, after V lost 4 bases and J lost 10 bases. Germline CDR1 reads SGHTA; CDR2 reads FQGNSA. The CDR3 here is CASSSDRAAFF. CDR3 DNA: TGTGCCAGCAGCTCGGACAGGGCAGCTTTCTTT.

This rearrangement joins TRBV30 to TRBJ2-1; D gene ambiguous. The CDR3 runs 8 residues. Trimming took 8 bases from V and 9 from J, leaving 5 bases between them. Looked up from germline, CDR1 is GTSNPN and CDR2 is SVGIG (reference sequence). CDR3 DNA: TGTGCCCATTCTGAGCAGTTCTTC. Translation gives CAHSEQFF.

The chain couples TRBV11-3 to TRBJ1-1; D remains unclear. V dropped 1 base and J dropped 1 base, with 7 bases sitting between them. Germline V gene data show CDR1 as SGHNT and CDR2 as YENEEA. The CDR3 runs to 14 residues. The CDR3 loop is CASSLGAPNTEAFF. CDR3 sequence (DNA): TGTGCCAGCAGCTTAGGGGCCCCGAACACTGAAGCTTTCTTT.

This sequence joins TRBV15 and TRBJ1-5, with D maybe TRBD1 (6 bases). Germline-derived CDR1 and CDR2 are LNHNV and YYDKDF (reference sequence). The CDR3 extends over 17 amino acids. Trimming took off 4 bases at V and 0 bases at J, with 16 bases between the two ends. The CDR3: CATSNNPNRDSNQPQHF. The CDR3 DNA sequence: TGTGCCACCAGCAACAACCCAAACAGGGATAGCAATCAGCCCCAGCATTTT.

The chain uses TRBV29-1 and TRBJ2-5; a weak D match, TRBD1 (5 bases). The germline CDR1 and CDR2 sequences are SQVTM and ANQGSEA. With 4 bases removed from V and 5 bases from J, the gap between germline ends came to 11 bases. This CDR3 contains 12 residues. The CDR3 reads CSVVAGSETQYF. CDR3 nucleotides: TGCAGCGTTGTGGCAGGGTCGGAGACCCAGTACTTC.

This clone came up once. The chain recombines TRBV7-2 with TRBJ2-7, with 10 bases identical to TRBD1. The V segment lost 3 bases and the J segment 6 bases; nucleotides outside the gene matches: 8. Germline V gene data show CDR1 as SGHTA and CDR2 as FQGNSA. The CDR3 runs to 15 residues. CDR3 coding DNA: TGTGCCAGCAGCTTTGGACCGGGACAGGGGATCGAGCAGTACTTC. It encodes CASSFGPGQGIEQYF.

The chain employs TRBV4-2 and TRBJ2-5, with D unresolved. Germline values: CDR1 LGHNA, CDR2 YNFKEQ. Trimming pared 4 bases from V and 4 bases from J, leaving 10 bases between. The CDR3 extends over 13 amino acids. The CDR3 DNA reads TGTGCCAGCAGCCTAGGAGTAGGAGAGACCCAGTACTTC. It translates to CASSLGVGETQYF.

V gene TRBV10-3 combines with J gene TRBJ2-3, with TRBD2 matching 12 bases. Germline lookup yields CDR1 ENHRY and CDR2 SYGVKD. The CDR3 has 17 amino acids. V lost 4 bases and J lost 5; bases outside the gene matches: 10. CDR3 sequence: CAISGTTSGRKGDTQYF. The CDR3 coding sequence is TGTGCCATCAGTGGAACAACTAGCGGGAGGAAGGGAGATACGCAGTATTTT.

The chain carries TRBV9 and TRBJ2-7, with D tentatively TRBD1 (6 bases). Trimming stripped 0 bases from V and 0 bases from J, with 10 bases between. Per the germline V gene, CDR1 is SGDLS and CDR2 is YYNGEE. This CDR3 is 15 amino acids long. The CDR3 region is CASSVAQGSSYEQYF. CDR3 DNA sequence: TGTGCCAGCAGCGTAGCGCAGGGGAGCTCCTACGAGCAGTACTTC.

This sequence joins TRBV30 and TRBJ2-7; 10 bases fit TRBD2. The CDR3 sequence is 15 residues long. The germline V gene has CDR1 GTSNPN and CDR2 SVGIG (reference sequence). With 1 base clipped from V and 5 bases from J, the junction kept 8 bases outside the gene matches. The CDR3 region has the DNA TGTGCCTGGAGTGCCCAGCTAGCGGGAGTCCACGAGCAGTACTTC. This gives the protein CAWSAQLAGVHEQYF.

J is TRBJ1-5 and V is TRBV30; the D gene is possibly TRBD1 (6 bases). The V end lost 1 base, the J end lost 7 bases, and 11 bases lay between the germline ends. The CDR3 spans 13 residues. CDR1 is GTSNPN, CDR2 SVGIG, per germline (reference sequence). The CDR3 here is CAWSEGVRQPQHF. CDR3 in DNA: TGTGCCTGGAGTGAGGGGGTCAGGCAGCCCCAGCATTTT.

The chain has TRBV5-1 and TRBJ2-5, with TRBD2 matching 7 bases. CDR1 and CDR2 (germline): SGHRS, YFSETQ. The CDR3 is 15 amino acids. Trimming removed 1 base from V and 4 bases from J; junction bases left unmatched: 7. In DNA form, the CDR3 reads TGCGCCAGCAGCTTGCGCGGGACTAACGGAGAGACCCAGTACTTC. It is translated as CASSLRGTNGETQYF.

The gene calls are TRBV6-6 and TRBJ1-2; no clear D gene. In germline, CDR1 is MNHNY, CDR2 SVGAGI (reference sequence). Trimming shortened V by 8 bases and J by 6 bases, and 10 bases separated the two germline ends. This CDR3 has 11 residues. The CDR3 nucleotides are TGTGCCAGCTCGGACGGGGATGGCTACACCTTC. Its translation: CASSDGDGYTF.

The rearrangement joins TRBV29-1 to TRBJ2-1; the D gene is possibly TRBD2 (5 bases). The V gene lost 7 bases and the J gene lost 1 base, with 17 bases spanning the gap. Germline assignment: CDR1 SQVTM and CDR2 ANQGSEA. CDR3 size: 15 residues. The CDR3 DNA reads as TGCAGCGCCAATCGTGGAGCGGATTCCTACAATGAGCAGTTCTTC. Its protein is CSANRGADSYNEQFF.

The V gene is TRBV5-4, the J gene TRBJ1-1; 9 nucleotides match TRBD1. The CDR3 is 16 residues long. V dropped 2 bases and J dropped 4; count of bases not matched to a gene: 9. Germline V gene data show CDR1 as SGHNT and CDR2 as YYREEE (reference sequence). CDR3 DNA: TGTGCCAGCAGCTTCGGGACAGGGCGCGTCGGCACTGAAGCTTTCTTT. This translates into CASSFGTGRVGTEAFF.

This clone was observed a handful of times. The chain is built from TRBV2 and TRBJ2-2; TRBD2 aligns across 10 bases. The CDR3 runs 15 residues. Trimming removed 4 bases from V and 4 bases from J; junction bases left unmatched: 3. CDR1 and CDR2 from the germline V gene are SNHLY and FYNNEI. The CDR3 spells CASSGLAGSTGELFF. The CDR3, as DNA: TGTGCCAGCAGTGGACTAGCGGGCTCCACCGGGGAGCTGTTTTTT.

V usage is TRBV29-1 and J usage is TRBJ2-7; D remains unclear. This CDR3 region has 14 residues. In germline, CDR1 is SQVTM, CDR2 ANQGSEA. Trimming removed 6 bases from V and 0 bases from J, with 15 bases in between. CDR3 residues: CSVTDKPSSYEQYF. The CDR3 DNA follows: TGCAGCGTGACCGACAAGCCTTCCTCCTACGAGCAGTACTTC.

V is TRBV5-1 and J is TRBJ2-7, with 7 bases aligning to TRBD2. J lost 7 bases, V lost 4 bases, and 8 bases had no gene match. The germline CDR1 and CDR2 sequences are SGHRS and YFSETQ. The CDR3 totals 13 residues. The CDR3 loop reads CASSLEWGGEQYF. CDR3 DNA sequence: TGCGCCAGCAGCCTCGAGTGGGGAGGGGAGCAGTACTTC.

The chain combines TRBV7-3 with TRBJ2-2; tentatively, D is TRBD2 (5 bases). This CDR3 is built from 15 residues. Germline CDR1 is SGHTA and CDR2 is FQGTGA. V lost 1 base, J lost 6 bases, and 12 bases lay in between. The chain's CDR3 is CASSLSGSRSGELFF. The CDR3 DNA reads as TGTGCCAGCAGCTTAAGTGGGAGTAGGTCCGGGGAGCTGTTTTTT.

The table lists this clone with a few counts. V usage is TRBV5-1 and J usage is TRBJ2-7; 7 bases match TRBD1. The CDR3 is 14 residues long. The germline CDR1 and CDR2 sequences are SGHRS and YFSETQ. The junction had 7 bases not matched to a gene; V was cut back by 4 bases and J by 3 bases. CDR3: CASSHTGTDYEQYF. The CDR3 nucleotides are TGCGCCAGCAGCCACACCGGGACAGACTACGAGCAGTACTTC.